One and the same sample provided the 5 T cell receptor beta chains below, sequenced in a study of T cells in Graves' hyperthyroidism and ophthalmopathy. RNA transcripts provided the source from which TCR beta CDR3 regions were amplified. During a first-round RT-PCR of the TCR CDR3, the HTBI primer set was used. TCRdb re-called the multiplex PCR reads through MiXCR, storing one row per CDR3 protein. The sample has roughly 530,000 distinct CDR3 sequences, roughly 17% seen once. Sequencing was done on a sample of blood. These receptors were obtained from a young woman with Graves' ophthalmopathy.

The J gene is TRBJ1-1, the V gene TRBV7-8; tentatively, D is TRBD1 (6 bases). The CDR3 runs 12 residues. Trimming shortened V by 9 bases and J by 4 bases, and 12 bases separated the two germline ends. Germline-derived CDR1 and CDR2 are SGHVS and FQNEAQ. Written as DNA, the CDR3 is TGTGCCAGTGCGAGGGGGGTCACTGAAGCTTTCTTT. Protein: CASARGVTEAFF.

The chain employs TRBV15 and TRBJ2-2; maybe TRBD2 (7 bases). Trimming shortened V by 0 bases and J by 6 bases, and 17 bases separated the two germline ends. CDR3 size: 17 residues. Germline V gene data show CDR1 as LNHNV and CDR2 as YYDKDF (reference sequence). The CDR3 loop is CATSRDRGGYAAGELFF. In DNA form, the CDR3 reads TGTGCCACCAGCAGAGATAGGGGGGGGTATGCGGCCGGGGAGCTGTTTTTT. Drawing the rest from reference TRBV15 and TRBJ2-2, the complete variable domain is DAMVIQNPRYQVTQFGKPVTLSCSQTLNHNVMYWYQQKSSQAPKLLFHYYDKDFNNEADTPDNFQSRRPNTSFCFLDIRSPGLGDTAMYLCATSRDRGGYAAGELFFGEGSRLTVL.

This clonotype was observed many times. This rearrangement joins TRBV13 to TRBJ1-1; D gene unclear. With 2 bases removed from V and 0 bases from J, the gap between germline ends came to 16 bases. The CDR3 runs to 17 residues. Germline CDR1 PRHDT, CDR2 FYEKMQ (reference sequence). CDR3 in amino acids: CASSLIGQAALNTEAFF. The CDR3 nucleotides read TGTGCCAGCAGCTTAATCGGCCAGGCAGCCTTGAACACTGAAGCTTTCTTT.

This clonotype turned up a few times. This chain links TRBV7-3 with TRBJ2-7; 9 positions match TRBD1. The V gene's germline CDR1 is SGHTA and CDR2 FQGTGA. Germline trimming cut 6 bases from V and 2 bases from J; bases unmatched to any gene: 5. The CDR3 sequence is 14 residues long. The CDR3: CASSHTGGPYEQYF. In DNA, the CDR3 is TGTGCCAGCAGTCATACAGGGGGCCCCTACGAGCAGTACTTC.

In this sample, this clonotype turned up a few times. The V gene is TRBV7-3, the J gene TRBJ2-7, with a tentative D call TRBD2 (5 bases). Germline V gene sequence: CDR1 SGHTA, CDR2 FQGTGA. CDR3 length: 13 amino acids. V was clipped by 4 bases and J by 6 bases, with 13 bases between them. The CDR3 loop reads CASSSAAGVEQYF. The DNA for the CDR3 is TGTGCCAGCAGCTCGGCGGCGGGCGTCGAGCAGTACTTC.